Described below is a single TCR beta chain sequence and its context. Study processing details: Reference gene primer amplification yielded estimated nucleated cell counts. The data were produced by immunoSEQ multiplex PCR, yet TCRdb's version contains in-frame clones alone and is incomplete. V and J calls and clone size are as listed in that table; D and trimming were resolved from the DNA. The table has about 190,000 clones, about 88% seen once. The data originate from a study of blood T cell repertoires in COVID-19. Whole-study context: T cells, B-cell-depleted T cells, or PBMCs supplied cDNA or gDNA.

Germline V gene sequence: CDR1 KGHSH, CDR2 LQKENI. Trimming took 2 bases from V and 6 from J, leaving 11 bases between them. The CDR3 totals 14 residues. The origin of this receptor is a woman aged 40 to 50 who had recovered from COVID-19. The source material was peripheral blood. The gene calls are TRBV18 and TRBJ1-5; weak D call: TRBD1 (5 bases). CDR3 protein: CASSPIQEGQPQHF. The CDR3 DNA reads TGTGCCAGCTCACCAATACAGGAGGGTCAGCCCCAGCATTTT.